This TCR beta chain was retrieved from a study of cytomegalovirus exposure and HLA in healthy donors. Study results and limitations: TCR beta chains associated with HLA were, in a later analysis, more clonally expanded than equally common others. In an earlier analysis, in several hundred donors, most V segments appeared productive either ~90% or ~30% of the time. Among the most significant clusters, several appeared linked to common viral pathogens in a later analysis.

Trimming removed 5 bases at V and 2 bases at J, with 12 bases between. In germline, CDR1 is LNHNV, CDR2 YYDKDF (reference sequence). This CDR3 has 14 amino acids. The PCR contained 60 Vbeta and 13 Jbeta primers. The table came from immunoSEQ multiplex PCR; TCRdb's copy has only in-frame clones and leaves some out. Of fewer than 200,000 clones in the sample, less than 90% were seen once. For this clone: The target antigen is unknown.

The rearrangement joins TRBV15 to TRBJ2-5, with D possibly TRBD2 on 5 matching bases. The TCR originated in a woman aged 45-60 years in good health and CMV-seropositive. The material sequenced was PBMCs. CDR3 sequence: CATSRDGNQETQYF. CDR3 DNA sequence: TGTGCCACCAGCCGCGACGGGAATCAAGAGACCCAGTACTTC.